This TCR beta chain was retrieved from a study of cytomegalovirus exposure and HLA in healthy donors. The PCR employed 60 Vbeta primers together with 13 Jbeta primers. The assay was immunoSEQ multiplex PCR, and TCRdb's table has in-frame clones only and misses some. This sample has approximately 87,000 clones; roughly four fifths occur once, and the top ten carry roughly 5.5%. Study-level results: About 90% or about 30% of the time was how often most TCR beta V segments were productive, according to an earlier analysis. One variant, a missense change in DCLRE1C, was linked in a later analysis to TCR beta V- and J-gene trimming. Most TCR sequences were rare, but some public TCRs occurred in many donors.

The J segment lost 3 bases and the V segment lost 5 bases, leaving 10 bases of the junction unmatched. Germline V gene data show CDR1 as MGHRA and CDR2 as YSYEKL. CDR3 length equals 16 residues. In nominal health when sampled, donors likely had unrecorded immune exposures nonetheless. Details on this clone: The antigen is undetermined.

The V gene is TRBV4-1, the J gene TRBJ2-3; 8 nucleotides match TRBD1. The TCR sequence derives from a woman aged 18-35 years in good health and CMV-seropositive. The sample consisted of PBMCs. CDR3 sequence reads: CASSSWTGKRTDTQYF. CDR3 nucleotides: TGCGCCAGCAGCTCGTGGACAGGGAAAAGGACAGATACGCAGTATTTT.